This T cell receptor (beta chain) was sequenced for a study of blood T cell repertoires in COVID-19. Study details: COVID-19 samples collected from the United States, Italy and Spain covered acute and convalescent phases.

The study recruited people aged roughly 18 to 95 years across approximately 23 US areas. The germline V gene has CDR1 GTSNPN and CDR2 SVGIG (reference sequence). CDR3 length equals 16 residues. V gave up 1 base and J gave up 7 bases; unmatched junction bases: 12. Under the authors' procedure: Reference gene primer amplification gave nucleated cell count estimates. Measured with immunoSEQ multiplex PCR; TCRdb has only the in-frame clones, and not every one. D and trimming come from the DNA, and the V and J calls and clone size come from that table. The table includes a few hundred thousand clones, approximately 93% detected once.

The sequence came from a middle-aged woman who had been exposed to COVID-19. This rearrangement joins TRBV30 to TRBJ1-2; TRBD1 agrees at 10 bases. Sequencing was performed on PBMCs or T cells enriched from blood (not recorded which). CDR3 region: CAWSEVGQGMLSGYTF. The CDR3 bases are TGTGCCTGGAGTGAAGTGGGACAGGGGATGTTAAGTGGCTACACCTTC.